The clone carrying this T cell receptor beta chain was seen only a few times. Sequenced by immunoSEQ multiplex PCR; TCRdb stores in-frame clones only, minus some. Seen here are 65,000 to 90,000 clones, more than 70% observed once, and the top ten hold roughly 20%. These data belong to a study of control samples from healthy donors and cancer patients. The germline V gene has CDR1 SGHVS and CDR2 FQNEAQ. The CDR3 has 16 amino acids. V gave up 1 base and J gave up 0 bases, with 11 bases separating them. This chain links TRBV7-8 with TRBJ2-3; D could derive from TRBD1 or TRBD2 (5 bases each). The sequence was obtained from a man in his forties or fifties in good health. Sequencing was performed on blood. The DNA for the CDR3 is TGTGCCAGCAGCTTAGGGGACGGTTTTAGCACAGATACGCAGTATTTT. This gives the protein CASSLGDGFSTDTQYF.